This TCR beta chain is from a study of T cell changes during pregnancy in multiple sclerosis. The CDR3 is made up of 15 amino acids. The germline CDR1 and CDR2 sequences are MNHEY and SMNVEV (reference sequence). V lost 2 bases and J lost 8; bases outside the gene matches: 11. Measured with immunoSEQ multiplex PCR; TCRdb has only the in-frame clones, and not every one. Found here are about 89,000 clones, 85% to 95% of them singletons; the top ten hold around 0.86%. The receptor comes from a female donor with multiple sclerosis, enrolled in a pregnancy study. The material sequenced was peripheral blood, taken in the third trimester of pregnancy. The gene calls are TRBV27 and TRBJ1-2; 7 bases are a match to TRBD1. This CDR3 reads CASSLRGQTQGGYTF. CDR3 DNA: TGTGCCAGCAGTTTACGGGGACAGACACAGGGGGGCTACACCTTC.